The following is a TCR beta chain sequence with its context. This entry is derived from a study of blood T cell repertoires in COVID-19. Patients in Seattle were enrolled during active infection, then followed longitudinally. Sequencing was performed with immunoSEQ multiplex PCR; in TCRdb, only in-frame clones are kept and a portion is missing. The table has approximately 500,000 clones, roughly nine tenths seen once. The CDR3 extends over 15 amino acids. V shed 7 bases, J shed 5 bases, and the junction held 11 bases outside the gene matches. Germline V CDR1 and CDR2: SNHLY, FYNNEI. The TCR was taken from a woman aged 45 to 65 with COVID-19, enrolled during active disease. The sequenced sample consisted of peripheral blood. The genes are TRBV2 and TRBJ2-1; TRBD1 matches at 7 bases. CDR3 residues: CASTWRQGENNEQFF. The CDR3 bases are TGTGCCAGCACCTGGCGGCAGGGGGAGAACAATGAGCAGTTCTTC. The variable domain in full, with the rest retrieved from reference TRBV2 and TRBJ2-1, is EPEVTQTPSHQVTQMGQEVILRCVPISNHLYFYWYRQILGQKVEFLVSFYNNEISEKSEIFDDQFSVERPDGSNFTLKIRSTKLEDSAMYFCASTWRQGENNEQFFGPGTRLTVL.